This T cell receptor (beta chain) was sequenced for a study of cytomegalovirus exposure and HLA in healthy donors. The CDR3 runs 14 residues. V dropped 2 bases and J dropped 2 bases, with 9 bases sitting between them. This PCR relied on a set of 60 Vbeta primers and 13 Jbeta primers. Sequencing used immunoSEQ multiplex PCR; TCRdb keeps in-frame clones, though not all of them. The data contain about 150,000 clones, 80% of them seen just once; the ten biggest clones take up roughly 6.3%. The sample was PBMCs. The chain carries TRBV23-1 and TRBJ2-5, with D possibly TRBD1 on 6 matching bases. TRBV23-1 is classed as an ORF, of uncertain function. The origin of this receptor is a male donor in good health and CMV-seropositive. CDR3 DNA sequence: TGCGCCAGCAGTCAAACGGACAGTCAAGAGACCCAGTACTTC. Amino acid sequence: CASSQTDSQETQYF.